The rows below give T cell receptor beta chains drawn from one sample of a study of cytomegalovirus exposure and HLA in healthy donors. Sequenced by immunoSEQ multiplex PCR; TCRdb stores in-frame clones only, minus some. The sample lists over 70,000 clones, roughly 80% seen once, with 32% in the top ten. Material: PBMCs. The receptors stem from a man aged 45 to 65 in good health and CMV-seropositive. CDR3s include the opening cysteine and the closing phenylalanine or tryptophan. A D gene is named only where the DNA matches it firmly. The listing skips clone size in some rows; elsewhere it reads once, few, many or a size class.

>-|-|TRBV6-5|TRBJ1-1
CASTQQKLNTEAFF
>-|TRBD1|TRBV7-3|TRBJ2-1
CASSSYGTELNEQFF
>once|-|TRBV11-2|TRBJ2-1
CASTPSPTGVRQFF
>-|-|TRBV4-2|TRBJ2-6
CAASWDISRKIVSGANGLTF
>medium-sized|-|TRBV7-9|TRBJ1-1
CASTPTRDSQSVGLF
>-|TRBD1|TRBV29-1|-
CSVQTGFGEQYF
>-|-|TRBV7-3|TRBJ1-2
CASSLGWGHGYTF
>-|TRBD1|TRBV28|TRBJ2-1
CASPAGTADNEQFF
>-|TRBD2|TRBV9|TRBJ2-1
CASSRDYLTYNEQFF
>-|TRBD2|TRBV5-4|TRBJ2-3
CASTPAGGGRADTQYF
>once|TRBD2|TRBV7-2|TRBJ2-7
CASSPGLAGEQYF
>once|-|TRBV7-9|TRBJ1-1
CASSPEREAFF
>-|TRBD1|TRBV7-3|TRBJ2-5
CASSLMGTGGRWGETQYF
>-|-|TRBV5-5|TRBJ1-1
CASSFAGMNTEAFF
>-|-|TRBV13|TRBJ2-6
CASSPGMSGANVLTF
>-|TRBD2|TRBV10-2|TRBJ2-2
CASTLAGEPTGELFF
>-|-|TRBV20-1|TRBJ2-3
CSASSLDTQYF
>-|TRBD2|TRBV9|TRBJ2-3
CASSVAGGSGDTQYF
>-|-|TRBV19|TRBJ2-5
CASSTGETETQYF
>-|TRBD1|TRBV18|TRBJ2-2
CASSTIGGDGELFF
>-|-|TRBV28|TRBJ1-2
CASRLTGPYGYTF
>few|-|TRBV11-2|TRBJ2-4
CASSLDRGNIQYF
>-|-|TRBV7-2|TRBJ2-5
CASSTYPVGLGSETQYF
>-|-|TRBV6-4|TRBJ2-4
CASSERAGAPTNSQYF
>-|-|TRBV5-1|TRBJ2-7
CASSLGDTLYEQYF
>-|-|TRBV5-1|TRBJ1-1
CASSLDRVHTEAFF
>-|-|TRBV27|TRBJ1-2
CASSLTVNYGYTF
>-|-|TRBV6-1|TRBJ1-1
CASNPGETEAFF
>-|TRBD1|TRBV7-9|TRBJ1-4
CSSSQGSPGQTNEKLFF
>few|TRBD1|TRBV11-3|TRBJ2-2
CASSFRGLSTGELFF
>once|TRBD2|TRBV6-1|TRBJ2-1
CASSEARRGGSSYNEQFF
>-|TRBD1|TRBV18|TRBJ2-1
CASSPGQSSYNEQFF
>-|-|TRBV19|TRBJ1-5
CASALSGGQPQHF
>-|TRBD2|TRBV7-2|TRBJ2-1
CASSLVGTSGSDEQFF
>-|-|TRBV18|TRBJ2-7
CASLTEEGSYEQYF
>-|-|TRBV6-5|TRBJ1-1
CASSYSTQGNTEAFF
>-|TRBD2|TRBV5-6|TRBJ2-1
CASSLFGREMSEQFF
>-|TRBD1|TRBV19|TRBJ1-2
CASSGSGQFYGYTF
>once|TRBD1|TRBV7-2|TRBJ2-7
CASSLDRFYEQYF
>-|-|TRBV4-1|TRBJ2-7
CASSPTGGDSYEQYF